Each of the 27 T cell receptor beta chains below was sequenced from the same sample in a study of HIV-infected patients and healthy controls. About 450 ng RNA was reverse transcribed with alpha and beta constant-region primers. Using multiplexing indices, alpha and beta chain libraries were generated apart by chain-specific third strand synthesis. Using its own MiXCR run on the 5' RACE reads, TCRdb lists one record per CDR3 protein. The sample holds around 26,000 distinct CDR3 sequences, 7.5% to 10% seen once. Whole blood was used without fractionation, so all unsorted peripheral T cells were included. The source material was blood. Source of these receptors: an adult in good health.

Ten or more counts support this clonotype. This rearrangement joins TRBV12-3 or TRBV12-4 to TRBJ2-5; 10 bases are shared with TRBD1. CDR3 size: 15 residues. J was trimmed by 5 bases and V by 5 bases; bases with no gene match: 8. The CDR3: CASSPRDRGMETQYF. In DNA, the CDR3 is TGTGCCAGCAGTCCCAGGGACAGGGGAATGGAGACCCAGTACTTC.

This clonotype has at least ten counts. The chain combines TRBV3-1 with TRBJ1-5; D gene uncertain. The CDR3 is 14 amino acids. Germline V lookup: CDR1 LGHDT, CDR2 YNNKEL (reference sequence). Deletions cut 3 bases from V and 5 bases from J, with 11 bases between. The CDR3 protein is CASSHAGGYQPQHF. The CDR3 DNA reads as TGTGCCAGCAGCCACGCAGGCGGGTATCAGCCCCAGCATTTT.

This clonotype has a count of ten or more. The rearrangement uses TRBV9 and TRBJ2-3; D remains unclear. Germline V CDR1 and CDR2: SGDLS, YYNGEE. CDR3 length: 16 residues. Trimming removed 1 base at V and 0 bases at J, with 12 bases between. The CDR3 sequence is CASSVPKDGSTDTQYF. CDR3 coding DNA: TGTGCCAGCAGCGTACCTAAAGACGGCAGCACAGATACGCAGTATTTT.

This clonotype was found many times. The gene calls are TRBV7-3 and TRBJ1-1; D not certain. V shed 4 bases and J shed 1 base, with 7 bases lying between them. Germline CDR1 SGHTA, CDR2 FQGTGA. CDR3 length: 13 amino acids. The CDR3 DNA reads as TGTGCCAGCAGCTCTACACGGAACACTGAAGCTTTCTTT. It is translated as CASSSTRNTEAFF.

The table lists this clonotype with many counts. The CDR3 protein is CASSLREGGTYNEQFF. The CDR3 DNA reads as TGTGCCAGCAGCTTGCGGGAAGGGGGCACCTACAATGAGCAGTTCTTC. The chain carries TRBV5-5 and TRBJ2-1; 7 bases agree with TRBD1. The CDR3 spans 16 residues. J gave up 2 bases and V 1 base, and 6 bases lay outside the gene matches. Germline values: CDR1 SGHKS, CDR2 YYEKEE (reference sequence).

This clonotype was seen repeatedly, ten times or more. This chain uses TRBV20-1 with TRBJ2-5; D ambiguous. Germline CDR1 and CDR2: DFQATT and SNEGSKA (reference sequence). The CDR3 is 13 residues long. Trimming stripped 3 bases from V and 5 bases from J, with 13 bases between. CDR3 DNA: TGCAGTGCTAGTGGCAGGCCGGCGGAGACCCAGTACTTC. As protein: CSASGRPAETQYF.

This clonotype showed up just a few times. In DNA, the CDR3 is TGTGCCAGCGACAGGTTTCGGACGACGAACACTGAAGCTTTCTTT. This gives the protein CASDRFRTTNTEAFF. V usage is TRBV5-8 and J usage is TRBJ1-1; a possible D gene is TRBD1 (6 bases). CDR1 SGHTS and CDR2 YDEGEE come from the germline V gene. This CDR3 spans 15 amino acids. Trimming cost V 7 bases and J 1 base, with 17 bases left between them.

This clonotype was picked up many times. J is TRBJ2-5 and V is TRBV20-1; 11 bases match TRBD2. V lost 2 bases to trimming and J lost 3 bases; unmatched junction nucleotides: 8. The CDR3 length is 16 residues. Germline V gives CDR1 DFQATT, CDR2 SNEGSKA (reference sequence). The DNA of the CDR3 is TGCAGTGCTAGAATACTAGCGGGGGCCGTCGAAGAGACCCAGTACTTC. This encodes CSARILAGAVEETQYF.

This clonotype was observed many times. The chain has TRBV12-3 or TRBV12-4 and TRBJ1-1; 9 nucleotides align to TRBD1. V was pared by 7 bases and J by 0 bases, with 9 bases of the junction left unmatched. The CDR3 has 16 residues. The CDR3 region is CASKKDRGQMNTEAFF. CDR3 coding DNA: TGTGCCAGCAAAAAGGACAGGGGACAAATGAACACTGAAGCTTTCTTT.

This clonotype came up many times. This chain uses TRBV5-1 with TRBJ2-1; possibly TRBD1 or TRBD2 for D (5 bases each). The CDR3 length is 12 residues. Germline V gives CDR1 SGHRS, CDR2 YFSETQ. Trimming took 4 bases from V and 9 from J, leaving 11 bases between them. The CDR3 bases are TGCGCCAGCAGCGAGGGGTCCGCTGAGCAGTTCTTC. Amino acid sequence: CASSEGSAEQFF.

By sample share, this clonotype is medium-sized. J is TRBJ1-1 and V is TRBV12-3 or TRBV12-4, with D possibly being TRBD1 (6 bases). Between the trimmed V and J ends, which lost 7 bases and 0 bases, there was a span of 12 bases. This CDR3 is 14 amino acids long. This CDR3 is CASTRTALNTEAFF. The CDR3 region has the DNA TGTGCCAGCACAAGGACAGCTTTGAACACTGAAGCTTTCTTT.

The chain links TRBV7-2 to TRBJ1-5; no clear D gene. V was shortened by 5 bases and J by 4 bases, with 9 bases between the two germline ends. Germline values: CDR1 SGHTA, CDR2 FQGNSA. This CDR3 contains 13 residues. The CDR3 loop is CASSIFENQPQHF. The CDR3 DNA sequence: TGTGCCAGCAGCATTTTTGAGAATCAGCCCCAGCATTTT.

This clonotype was seen more than once but under ten times. This chain joins TRBV4-2 and TRBJ2-7, with D perhaps matching TRBD1 or TRBD2 (5 bases each). The germline V and J ends were trimmed by 3 bases and 5 bases, with 14 bases remaining between them. Germline V gives CDR1 LGHNA, CDR2 YNFKEQ. This CDR3 region has 14 residues. The CDR3 here is CASSHPRAGHEQYF. The DNA for the CDR3 is TGTGCCAGCAGCCACCCGAGGGCAGGGCACGAGCAGTACTTC.

This clonotype was observed many times. This chain joins TRBV11-1 and TRBJ1-1; D is undetermined. The V end was cut by 4 bases, the J end by 6 bases, with 9 bases between. This CDR3 spans 12 amino acids. Germline loops: CDR1 SGHAT, CDR2 FQDESV (reference sequence). CDR3: CASSSDFPEAFF. CDR3 coding DNA: TGTGCCAGCAGCTCTGACTTCCCTGAAGCTTTCTTT.

In its sample, this clonotype was seen many times. The V gene is TRBV7-2, the J gene TRBJ2-3; D uncertain. The germline V gene encodes CDR1 SGHTA and CDR2 FQGNSA. The CDR3 spans 13 residues. V gave up 1 base and J gave up 6 bases, with 8 bases separating them. Here the CDR3 DNA reads TGTGCCAGCAGCTTAGTGTACGGTGATACGCAGTATTTT. As protein: CASSLVYGDTQYF.

In this sample, this clonotype turned up many times. The V call is TRBV6-6, the J call TRBJ2-2; 12 nucleotides align to TRBD2. This CDR3 region has 17 residues. Germline V gene data show CDR1 as MNHNY and CDR2 as SVGAGI (reference sequence). Trimming removed 0 bases from V and 5 bases from J; junction bases left unmatched: 4. CDR3 DNA sequence: TGTGCCAGCAGTTACTCACTGACTAGCGGGGGTACCGGGGAGCTGTTTTTT. Its protein is CASSYSLTSGGTGELFF.

The rearrangement uses TRBV6-5 and TRBJ2-7, with D perhaps matching TRBD2 (6 bases). Germline assignment: CDR1 MNHEY and CDR2 SVGAGI. With 5 bases removed from V and 2 bases from J, the gap between germline ends came to 19 bases. This CDR3 has 16 amino acids. The CDR3 sequence is CASSRFPGTATYEQYF. In DNA, the CDR3 is TGTGCCAGCAGTAGGTTCCCCGGGACTGCCACCTACGAGCAGTACTTC.

This clonotype was seen ten or more times. The J gene is TRBJ1-5, the V gene TRBV19; D possibly corresponds to TRBD1 (6 bases). V was shortened by 5 bases and J by 9 bases, with 20 bases between the two germline ends. This CDR3 is built from 15 residues. Germline values: CDR1 LNHDA, CDR2 SQIVND (reference sequence). The CDR3 loop reads CASSAMWGPQRPQHF. CDR3 bases: TGTGCCAGTAGTGCAATGTGGGGGCCTCAGAGGCCCCAGCATTTT.

This clonotype was counted ten times or more. The gene calls are TRBV28 and TRBJ2-4; D tentatively fits TRBD1 or TRBD2 (6 bases each). CDR3 size: 14 residues. V dropped 5 bases and J dropped 6 bases, with 14 bases sitting between them. Germline CDR1 MDHEN, CDR2 SYDVKM. The CDR3 loop reads CASSPPGGPNIQYF. DNA of the CDR3: TGTGCCAGCAGTCCCCCCGGGGGCCCAAACATTCAGTACTTC.

Ten or more counts support this clonotype. The V and J genes are TRBV4-3 and TRBJ2-7, with D perhaps given as TRBD1 or TRBD2 (6 bases each). The V end was cut by 0 bases, the J end by 3 bases, with 9 bases between. This CDR3 region has 14 residues. Germline values: CDR1 LGHNA, CDR2 YSLEER. In DNA, the CDR3 is TGCGCCAGCAGCCAAGATAAGGGGGGCTACGAGCAGTACTTC. Protein product: CASSQDKGGYEQYF.

This clonotype appeared many times. CDR3 coding DNA: TGTGCCAGCAGTCCCCGGGCCCTGAGGACAGATACGCAGTATTTT. As protein: CASSPRALRTDTQYF. The chain links TRBV28 to TRBJ2-3, with D unresolved. The length of the CDR3 is 15 residues. CDR1 MDHEN and CDR2 SYDVKM come from the germline V gene. Between the trimmed V and J ends, which lost 5 bases and 3 bases, there was a span of 15 bases.

The chain couples TRBV18 to TRBJ1-1; unclear D gene. The CDR3 is made up of 15 amino acids. With 2 bases removed from V and 0 bases from J, the gap between germline ends came to 10 bases. Looked up from germline, CDR1 is KGHSH and CDR2 is LQKENI. For the CDR3, the DNA is TGTGCCAGCTCACCATTACCGACTTTGAACACTGAAGCTTTCTTT. Its translation is CASSPLPTLNTEAFF.

This clonotype was seen repeatedly, ten times or more. This chain links TRBV18 with TRBJ1-2; perhaps TRBD1 as D (5 bases). Germline V gene lookup returns CDR1 KGHSH and CDR2 LQKENI. V lost 6 bases and J 2 bases, leaving 16 bases between the germline ends. There are 15 residues in the CDR3. The chain's CDR3 is CASSRGDQGNYGYTF. The DNA of the CDR3 is TGTGCCAGCTCCCGAGGGGATCAAGGGAACTATGGCTACACCTTC.

This clonotype was observed at least ten times. V gene TRBV9 combines with J gene TRBJ2-1; a possible D gene is TRBD2 (7 bases). The ends were cut back, 2 bases at V and 4 bases at J, with 10 bases in the middle. This CDR3 spans 14 amino acids. Looked up from germline, CDR1 is SGDLS and CDR2 is YYNGEE. The CDR3 is CASSVAGAYNEQFF. As DNA, the CDR3 is TGTGCCAGCAGCGTGGCGGGGGCATACAATGAGCAGTTCTTC.

The sample holds many counts of this clonotype. One junction end does not reproduce the germline sequence, and a read error may be involved. The genes are TRBV7-2 and TRBJ2-7, with D unclear. The CDR3 runs 15 residues. Looked up from germline, CDR1 is SGHTA and CDR2 is FQGNSA. The CDR3 nucleotides are TGTGCCAGCAGCTCCCCCAGACGCCTCTCCTCCGAGCAGTACTTC. Its protein is CASSSPRRLSSEQYF.

This clonotype was counted at least ten times. This chain uses TRBV14 with TRBJ2-1; 11 positions match TRBD2. The J segment lost 5 bases and the V segment lost 3 bases, leaving 6 bases of the junction unmatched. This CDR3 contains 16 residues. Germline CDR1 and CDR2: SGHDN and FVKESK. CDR3 sequence: CASSHLAGGRDNEQFF. CDR3 nucleotide sequence: TGTGCCAGCAGCCACCTAGCGGGGGGCCGCGACAATGAGCAGTTCTTC.

There are a few counts of this clonotype. This rearrangement joins TRBV28 to TRBJ1-4; D may be TRBD1 (5 bases). The germline gives CDR1 MDHEN, CDR2 SYDVKM. Deletions cut 2 bases from V and 4 bases from J, with 8 bases between. The CDR3 runs to 14 residues. DNA of the CDR3: TGTGCCAGCAGTTTAGGGGGATATAATGAAAAACTGTTTTTT. As protein: CASSLGGYNEKLFF.